A selection of T cell receptor beta chains follows, all from one sample in a study of blood T cell repertoires in COVID-19. The repertoire was sequenced with immunoSEQ multiplex PCR; TCRdb's copy has only in-frame clones and lacks some. The sample lists some 190,000 clones, 86% occurring once. What was sequenced was PBMCs or T cells enriched from blood (not recorded which). The receptors were gathered from a man in his forties or fifties with acute COVID-19. The CDR3 runs from the conserved cysteine through the conserved F or W. Fields, in order: D gene, J gene, clone size, V gene, CDR3 length, CDR3 protein, CDR3 DNA. A D gene is named only where the DNA matches it firmly. Part of the rows lack a size; the others show once, few, many or a class for expanded clones.

-	TRBJ2-5	-	TRBV3-1/TRBV3-2	17	CASSPTGTPLWGETQYF	TGTGCCAGCAGCCCAACCGGGACACCACTTTGGGGAGAGACCCAGTACTTC
-	TRBJ1-2	-	TRBV5-1	15	CASSPGGRDNYGYTF	TGCGCCAGCAGCCCTGGCGGACGGGATAACTATGGCTACACCTTC
-	TRBJ1-4	-	TRBV7-3	11	CASSLIGRLFF	TGTGCCAGCAGCTTGATAGGGAGACTGTTTTTT
TRBD1	TRBJ1-5	-	TRBV19	17	CASSGAPLDRADQPQHF	TGTGCCAGTAGTGGGGCGCCATTGGACAGGGCGGATCAGCCCCAGCATTTT
TRBD1	TRBJ2-7	-	TRBV23-1	13	CASSPDRGWEQYF	TGCGCCAGCAGTCCCGACAGGGGTTGGGAGCAGTACTTC
-	TRBJ2-5	-	TRBV6-5	14	CAIVYRDTEETQYF	TGTGCCATCGTATACCGGGACACCGAAGAGACCCAGTACTTC
-	TRBJ1-6	-	TRBV27	13	CASTAIGGAPLHF	TGTGCCAGCACCGCCATAGGGGGGGCACCCCTCCACTTT
-	TRBJ2-7	few	TRBV5-1	15	CASSRSVGRGDEQYF	TGCGCCAGCAGCCGGTCGGTGGGCAGGGGGGACGAGCAGTACTTC
TRBD1	TRBJ2-5	-	TRBV5-1	16	CASSLGQGSFQETQYF	TGCGCCAGCAGCTTGGGACAGGGGAGTTTCCAAGAGACCCAGTACTTC
-	TRBJ2-3	-	TRBV5-4	16	CASSHKMTGCADTQYF	TGTGCCAGCAGCCATAAAATGACAGGTTGCGCAGATACGCAGTATTTT
-	TRBJ2-7	-	TRBV7-9	18	CASSLVEEGSAGLYEQYF	TGTGCCAGCAGCTTAGTGGAGGAGGGCTCAGCTGGACTCTACGAGCAGTACTTC
TRBD1	TRBJ1-1	-	TRBV27	14	CASSFGDRGTEAFF	TGTGCCAGCAGTTTTGGGGACAGGGGGACTGAAGCTTTCTTT
-	TRBJ1-2	few	TRBV7-2	14	CASGAEAGRYGYTF	TGTGCCAGCGGAGCCGAGGCCGGCCGCTATGGCTACACCTTC
-	TRBJ2-3	-	TRBV19	17	CASSMYLRGAKPDTQYF	TGTGCCAGTAGTATGTACCTCAGGGGAGCAAAGCCAGATACGCAGTATTTT
-	TRBJ1-5	-	TRBV28	15	CASSLRSYSNQPQHF	TGTGCCAGCAGTTTGAGATCTTATAGCAATCAGCCCCAGCATTTT
-	TRBJ2-7	-	TRBV7-9	14	CASSFSQDSYEQYF	TGTGCCAGCAGCTTTTCGCAGGACTCCTACGAGCAGTACTTC
-	TRBJ2-7	-	TRBV2	11	CASSDEYEQYF	TGTGCCAGCAGTGATGAGTACGAGCAGTACTTC
TRBD1	TRBJ2-5	once	TRBV25-1	14	CASSGTGDPKTQYF	TGTGCCAGCAGTGGGACAGGGGACCCCAAGACCCAGTACTTC
TRBD2	TRBJ2-2	-	TRBV4-2	16	CASTRAGASYTGELFF	TGTGCCAGCACCCGAGCGGGAGCCTCCTACACCGGGGAGCTGTTTTTT
-	TRBJ2-7	-	TRBV7-2	12	CASSLRSYEQYF	TGTGCCAGCAGCTTAAGGAGTTACGAGCAGTACTTC
TRBD1	TRBJ1-5	-	TRBV19	15	CASSYRGYSNQPQHF	TGTGCCAGTAGTTACAGGGGGTATAGCAATCAGCCCCAGCATTTT
-	TRBJ2-6	-	TRBV11-2	13	CASSPRGKDVLTF	TGTGCCAGCAGCCCCAGGGGTAAGGACGTCCTGACTTTC
TRBD1	TRBJ1-3	-	TRBV28	14	CASSQGAKGNTIYF	TGTGCCAGCAGTCAGGGGGCGAAAGGAAACACCATATATTTT
TRBD2	TRBJ2-7	-	TRBV19	14	CASSIAASGSEQYF	TGTGCCAGTAGTATAGCGGCTAGCGGGAGCGAGCAGTACTTC
-	TRBJ1-5	-	TRBV2	15	CASSGGGNPNQPQHF	TGTGCCAGCAGTGGGGGGGGGAACCCCAATCAGCCCCAGCATTTT
-	TRBJ1-6	-	TRBV6-4	10	CASRGTRRHF	TGTGCCAGCCGAGGGACAAGGAGGCACTTT
-	TRBJ1-3	-	TRBV30	19	CAWSVQSGSRLLSGNTIYF	TGTGCCTGGAGTGTACAAAGTGGGAGTCGGTTGCTCTCTGGAAACACCATATATTTT
TRBD1	TRBJ1-1	-	TRBV24-1	15	CATRNRGPMNTEAFF	TGTGCCACCAGAAACAGGGGACCCATGAACACTGAAGCTTTCTTT
-	TRBJ2-2	-	TRBV27	12	CASRANTGELFF	TGTGCCAGCAGGGCAAATACCGGGGAGCTGTTTTTT
-	TRBJ2-4	-	TRBV5-1	18	CASSLAPSGPVAKNIQYF	TGCGCCAGCAGCTTGGCCCCGAGCGGTCCTGTAGCCAAAAACATTCAGTACTTC
TRBD1	TRBJ2-7	-	TRBV2	16	CASRGSPGQGLYEQYF	TGTGCCAGCAGGGGGAGCCCGGGACAGGGTCTCTACGAGCAGTACTTC